The present T cell receptor beta chain was sequenced within a study of cytomegalovirus exposure and HLA in healthy donors. The germline V gene encodes CDR1 MNHEY and CDR2 SMNVEV (reference sequence). The ends lost 5 bases at V and 8 bases at J; junction bases unmatched: 0. The CDR3 runs 11 residues. Use of 60 Vbeta and 13 Jbeta primers characterized the PCR. The assay was immunoSEQ multiplex PCR, and TCRdb's table has in-frame clones only and misses some. The sample carries about 270,000 clones, just over 70% recorded once. The receptor was isolated from a female donor in good health and CMV-seronegative. The sample was PBMCs. The chain has TRBV27 and TRBJ1-1; 9 nucleotides align to TRBD1. CDR3 in DNA: TGTGCCAGCAGTGGGACAGGGGAAGCTTTCTTT. Amino acids: CASSGTGEAFF.